This record concerns one T cell receptor beta chain sequence. This CDR3 comprises 14 residues. Germline values: CDR1 GTSNPN, CDR2 SVGIG (reference sequence). V lost 4 bases to trimming and J lost 6 bases, with 18 bases between them. TCRdb's copy holds only in-frame clones and misses some; the assay was immunoSEQ multiplex PCR. This table holds roughly 61,000 clones, over 70% found once. The data stem from a study of blood T cell repertoires in COVID-19. At the level of the study: Sites across the United States, Italy and Spain contributed samples from acute and convalescent COVID-19. T cells, B-cell-depleted T cells, or PBMCs provided the cDNA or gDNA that served as material.

The sample comprised peripheral blood. The rearrangement uses TRBV30 and TRBJ1-2; no clear D. The sequence derives from an older woman with acute or convalescent COVID-19. For the CDR3, the DNA is TGTGCCTGGATCCCCCCTGGGAGGTCGCATGGCTACACCTTC. Translating gives CAWIPPGRSHGYTF.